This T cell receptor (beta chain) appears in the sequencing data of a study of blood T cell repertoires in COVID-19 (TCRdb year 2020). At the level of the whole study: Collaborator samples came from the United States, Italy and Spain and covered acute and convalescent phases of COVID-19. Sample metadata almost always included a de-identified subject ID, COVID-19 status, age in years and sex. The samples were drawn from two sources: the first 160 participants of the ongoing ImmuneRACE study, and fewer than 1,500 subjects contributed by 6 global collaborators. Where available, HLA class I and class II types were obtained from metadata supplied by the sample provider rather than from assay-based typing. Deeply sampled blood TCRbeta repertoires from subjects exposed to, actively infected with, or recovered from COVID-19 were included in the dataset. The material from the prospective study consisted of cDNA or gDNA derived from T cells, B-cell-depleted T cells, or PBMCs. The repertoires were released in a freely available public database meant as a resource for research on the immune response to SARS-CoV-2. The full study reports these points: Clinical and demographic metadata were provided uncurated, with the amount varying by source and participant.

Each collaborating institution followed its own protocols to collect whole blood in K2EDTA tubes. For TCRbeta analysis, collaborators shipped samples as frozen whole blood, isolated PBMCs, or DNA extracted from either of those sample types. The CDR3 goes from the cysteine to the phenylalanine over 16 residues. The read is trimmed to its CDR3 DNA, 48 bases read in frame from base 1. V lost 6 bases and J lost 3 bases, and the count of bases not matched to a germline gene is 7. The germline V gene encodes CDR1 KGHSH and CDR2 LQKENI. The immunoSEQ Assay, a bias-controlled multiplex PCR, was used to amplify TCRbeta CDR3 regions from genomic DNA. As for how the authors treated the data: The number of nucleated cells in each sample was estimated by amplification of reference gene primers within the assay. To quantify the absolute abundance of each unique TCRbeta CDR3 rearrangement, sequence reads were collapsed and filtered. For each sample, productive Simpson clonality was calculated as the square root of Simpson's diversity index across productive rearrangements. TCRdb provides this immuneACCESS table in a form limited to in-frame rearrangements. Some clones are lacking; in checked studies, under half of them reflect an unresolved V gene, and why the rest are absent is not known. V and J calls and clone size are as listed in that table; D and trimming were resolved from the DNA. The sample yields about 120,000 clones; around four fifths were counted once. The ten largest account for 9% to 14% of the sample.

Comment on this clone: It lacks a known antigen. Base quality data are lacking; no much larger clone is found one base away.

The receptor was isolated from a human donor in a cohort sampled during active COVID-19. Specimen: peripheral blood. The sequence joins TRBV18 to TRBJ2-6, with 8 junctional bases fitting TRBD2. For the CDR3, the sequence is CASSNGAGGGANVLTF. The sequenced DNA is TGTGCCAGCTCGAACGGTGCGGGAGGTGGGGCCAACGTCCTGACTTTC.